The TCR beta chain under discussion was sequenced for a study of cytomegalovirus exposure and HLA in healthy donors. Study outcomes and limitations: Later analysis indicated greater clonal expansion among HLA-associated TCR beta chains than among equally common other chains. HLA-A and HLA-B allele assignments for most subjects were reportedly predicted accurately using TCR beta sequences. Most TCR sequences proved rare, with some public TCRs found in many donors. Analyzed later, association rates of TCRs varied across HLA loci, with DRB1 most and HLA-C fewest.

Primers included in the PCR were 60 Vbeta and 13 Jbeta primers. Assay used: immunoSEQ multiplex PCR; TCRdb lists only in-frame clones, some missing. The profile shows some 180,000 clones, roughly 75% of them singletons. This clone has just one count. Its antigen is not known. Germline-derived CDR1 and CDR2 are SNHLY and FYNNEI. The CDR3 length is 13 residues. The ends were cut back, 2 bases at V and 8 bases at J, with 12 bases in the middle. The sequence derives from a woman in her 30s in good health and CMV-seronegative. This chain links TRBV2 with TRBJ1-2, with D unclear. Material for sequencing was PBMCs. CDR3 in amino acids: CASSETNPRGYTF. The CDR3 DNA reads TGTGCCAGCAGTGAAACTAACCCACGAGGCTACACCTTC. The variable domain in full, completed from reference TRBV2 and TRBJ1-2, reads EPEVTQTPSHQVTQMGQEVILRCVPISNHLYFYWYRQILGQKVEFLVSFYNNEISEKSEIFDDQFSVERPDGSNFTLKIRSTKLEDSAMYFCASSETNPRGYTFGSGTRLTVV.